The 10 T cell receptor beta chains presented below share a single source sample, sequenced in a study of identical twins. TCRdb independently ran MiXCR on the 5' RACE reads; one entry per CDR3 protein. The data contain about 480,000 distinct CDR3 sequences, approximately 15% of them singletons. A further study also used this sample, focusing on yellow fever vaccine responses in identical twins.

The sequenced sample consisted of CD4+ T cells sorted from blood. The receptors originated from a woman younger than 35 in good health.

This clonotype was recorded many times. This chain uses TRBV18 with TRBJ2-3; D unclear. Trimming removed 8 bases at V and 6 bases at J, with 12 bases between. The CDR3 is made up of 12 amino acids. CDR1 is KGHSH and CDR2 is LQKENI in the germline V gene. Here the CDR3 reads CASSPKADTQYF. Here the CDR3 DNA reads TGTGCCAGCAGTCCGAAGGCGGATACGCAGTATTTT. Combining the CDR3 with reference TRBV18 and TRBJ2-3 gives the whole variable domain NAGVMQNPRHLVRRRGQEARLRCSPMKGHSHVYWYRQLPEEGLKFMVYLQKENIIDESGMPKERFSAEFPKEGPSILRIQQVVRGDSAAYFCASSPKADTQYFGPGTRLTVL.

This clonotype was counted many times. V and J are TRBV15 and TRBJ2-4; 9 positions match TRBD1. Unmatched junction bases numbered 5, after V lost 1 base and J lost 4 bases. CDR1 is LNHNV and CDR2 is YYDKDF in the germline V gene (reference sequence). The CDR3 is made up of 16 amino acids. The CDR3 here is CATSRVGGTGKNIQYF. CDR3 bases: TGTGCCACCAGCAGAGTTGGTGGGACAGGGAAAAACATTCAGTACTTC.

This chain connects TRBV20-1 to TRBJ2-7; weak D call: TRBD1 (5 bases). The germline gives CDR1 DFQATT, CDR2 SNEGSKA (reference sequence). This CDR3 comprises 16 residues. Trimming pared 6 bases from V and 1 base from J, leaving 22 bases between. As DNA, the CDR3 is TGCAGTGCCAACGTCCCGGCAGGGTTCCTTTCCTACGAGCAGTACTTC. This translates into CSANVPAGFLSYEQYF.

The chain links TRBV2 to TRBJ2-7, with TRBD1 identical over 7 bases. V lost 7 bases, J lost 1 base, and 7 bases stayed unmatched. This CDR3 spans 14 amino acids. The germline gives CDR1 SNHLY, CDR2 FYNNEI. The CDR3, as DNA: TGTGCCAGCACCAGGACAGGCCTATCCTACGAGCAGTACTTC. It yields the protein CASTRTGLSYEQYF.

This clonotype has only a few counts. The chain has TRBV11-2 and TRBJ2-1; weak D call: TRBD1 (6 bases). The V gene's germline CDR1 is SGHAT and CDR2 FQNNGV. V was clipped by 2 bases and J by 8 bases, with 25 bases between them. This CDR3 region has 18 residues. CDR3 sequence: CASSLQSGRGIISYEQFF. The CDR3 nucleotides read TGTGCCAGCAGCTTACAGTCGGGCAGGGGAATAATCAGCTATGAGCAGTTCTTC. Full variable domain (outside the CDR3, taken from reference TRBV11-2 and TRBJ2-1): EAGVAQSPRYKIIEKRQSVAFWCNPISGHATLYWYQQILGQGPKLLIQFQNNGVVDDSQLPKDRFSAERLKGVDSTLKIQPAKLEDSAVYLCASSLQSGRGIISYEQFFGPGTRLTVL.

This clonotype was recorded a few times. The chain is built from TRBV20-1 and TRBJ2-5; perhaps TRBD2 as D (8 bases). Trimming removed 5 bases at V and 3 bases at J, with 22 bases between. This CDR3 spans 16 amino acids. In germline, CDR1 is DFQATT, CDR2 SNEGSKA (reference sequence). Here the CDR3 DNA reads TGCAGTGCTCCAACGGGAGGGGGCCGGTTGAAAGAGACCCAGTACTTC. Translated, it gives CSAPTGGGRLKETQYF.

This sequence joins TRBV12-3 or TRBV12-4 and TRBJ1-2; 8 bases agree with TRBD1. This CDR3 has 13 residues. The J segment lost 8 bases and the V segment lost 7 bases, leaving 9 bases of the junction unmatched. In DNA, the CDR3 is TGTGCCAGCACCTCCCAGGGGGCTGGGGGCTACACCTTC. Its protein is CASTSQGAGGYTF.

V gene TRBV24-1 combines with J gene TRBJ2-7; D gene ambiguous. With 2 bases removed from V and 3 bases from J, the gap between germline ends came to 10 bases. In germline, CDR1 is KGHDR, CDR2 SFDVKD. CDR3 length: 14 residues. DNA of the CDR3: TGTGCCACCAGTGATTCCGGAAGCCTCTACGAGCAGTACTTC. It translates to CATSDSGSLYEQYF.

The CDR3 sequence is CASSLAGTKVQTQYF. The CDR3 DNA is TGTGCCAGCAGTTTAGCCGGGACGAAAGTCCAGACCCAGTACTTC. The genes are TRBV27 and TRBJ2-5; D could derive from TRBD1 or TRBD2 (5 bases each). Trimming took 2 bases from V and 6 from J, leaving 16 bases between them. Germline loops: CDR1 MNHEY, CDR2 SMNVEV (reference sequence). CDR3 length equals 15 residues.

This clonotype was seen a handful of times. The CDR3 region has the DNA TGTGCCAGCAGCCAAGTCAGGCGGATGGAGACCCAGTACTTC. Protein: CASSQVRRMETQYF. V is TRBV3-1 and J is TRBJ2-5, with D uncertain. Trimming shortened V by 1 base and J by 5 bases, and 11 bases separated the two germline ends. This CDR3 has 14 residues. From germline, CDR1 is LGHDT and CDR2 YNNKEL (reference sequence).